The 9 T cell receptor beta chains below come from one sample, sequenced in a study of T cells in Graves' hyperthyroidism and ophthalmopathy. The CDR3 regions of TCR beta were amplified from RNA transcripts. Researchers ran a first-round RT-PCR on the TCR CDR3 using the HTBI primer set. TCRdb re-called the multiplex PCR reads with MiXCR, one entry per CDR3 protein. The sample carries 700,000 or so distinct CDR3 sequences, around 17% recorded once. Sequencing used blood. The source of these receptors is a man between 18 and 29 years old with Graves' hyperthyroidism.

V usage is TRBV11-2 and J usage is TRBJ2-7; 7 positions agree with TRBD2. The length of the CDR3 is 14 residues. The J segment lost 2 bases and the V segment lost 5 bases, leaving 6 bases of the junction unmatched. Per the germline V gene, CDR1 is SGHAT and CDR2 is FQNNGV. DNA of the CDR3: TGTGCCAGCAGCATTAGCGGGTCGCCCTACGAGCAGTACTTC. This codes for CASSISGSPYEQYF.

At least ten counts were recorded for this clonotype. The V and J genes are TRBV6-1 and TRBJ1-1; 8 bases are a match to TRBD1. Germline CDR1 is MNHNS and CDR2 is SASEGT. The trim removed 6 bases at V and 5 bases at J, leaving 2 bases unmatched. The CDR3 sequence is 12 residues long. The DNA for the CDR3 is TGTGCCAGCAGGCACAGGGGGACTGAAGCTTTCTTT. Translating it yields CASRHRGTEAFF.

The gene calls are TRBV9 and TRBJ2-1; 10 bases map to TRBD2. With 0 bases clipped from V and 7 bases from J, the junction kept 10 bases outside the gene matches. The germline V gene encodes CDR1 SGDLS and CDR2 YYNGEE. This CDR3 has 17 residues. DNA of the CDR3: TGTGCCAGCAGCGTAGCTGGAGCTAGCGGGGGAAAGAATGAGCAGTTCTTC. It yields the protein CASSVAGASGGKNEQFF.

This clonotype was picked up a small number of times. The rearrangement joins TRBV10-1 to TRBJ2-1; 8 bases are shared with TRBD2. V shed 3 bases, J shed 6 bases, and the junction held 4 bases outside the gene matches. Germline CDR1 reads WNHNN; CDR2 reads SYGVQD (reference sequence). This CDR3 has 14 amino acids. CDR3 in DNA: TGCGCCAGCAGTGAACGGCTAGCGGGCAATGAGCAGTTCTTC. Amino acids: CASSERLAGNEQFF.

A word on this clonotype: This could be a read error, since a much larger clone is one nucleotide away. J is TRBJ2-1 and V is TRBV10-1; D unresolved. The J call may be faulty, since TRBJ2-7 better matches the DNA end. The CDR3 consists of 16 residues. Germline V gene lookup returns CDR1 WNHNN and CDR2 SYGVQD (reference sequence). CDR3 sequence: CASSESSLSSYNEQYF. The CDR3, as DNA: TGCGCCAGCAGTGAGTCGTCTCTTAGCTCCTACAATGAGCAGTACTTC.

V gene TRBV5-4 combines with J gene TRBJ1-2, with D tentatively TRBD1 (5 bases). The CDR3 totals 13 residues. V was trimmed by 2 bases and J by 6 bases, leaving 11 bases between them. Germline V gene data show CDR1 as SGHNT and CDR2 as YYREEE (reference sequence). CDR3 DNA: TGTGCCAGCAGCTTCTTTTCGGGGGATGGCTACACCTTC. Its protein product is CASSFFSGDGYTF.

Many counts were recorded for this clonotype. The CDR3 here is CASSPVSPSTDTQYF. The CDR3 DNA reads TGTGCCAGCAGTCCGGTTTCCCCTAGCACAGATACGCAGTATTTT. The chain joins TRBV27 to TRBJ2-3, with no clear D. The CDR3 loop spans 15 amino acids. V lost 5 bases and J 0 bases, leaving 12 bases between the germline ends. Germline V gives CDR1 MNHEY, CDR2 SMNVEV (reference sequence).

This clonotype was found many times. The chain links TRBV27 to TRBJ2-2, with 7 bases matching TRBD1. The junction had 0 bases not matched to a gene; V was cut back by 4 bases and J by 1 base. Germline lookup yields CDR1 MNHEY and CDR2 SMNVEV (reference sequence). The CDR3 contains 14 residues. The CDR3 DNA is TGTGCCAGCAGTTGGGACAGGAACACCGGGGAGCTGTTTTTT. This sequence encodes CASSWDRNTGELFF.

The chain is built from TRBV20-1 and TRBJ2-7; D not resolved. CDR3 length equals 12 residues. Deletions cut 4 bases from V and 5 bases from J, with 12 bases between. Germline CDR1 is DFQATT and CDR2 is SNEGSKA (reference sequence). CDR3 residues: CSANILRDEQYF. CDR3 in DNA: TGCAGTGCTAACATCTTAAGAGACGAGCAGTACTTC.